This T cell receptor beta chain is from a study of CDR3 diversity in severe acne. The CDR3 is 15 amino acids. Germline-derived CDR1 and CDR2 are SGHTS and YDEGEE. The ends lost 5 bases at V and 5 bases at J; junction bases unmatched: 7. TCRdb passed the PCR reads through MiXCR, listing each CDR3 protein once. The data show more than 80,000 distinct CDR3 sequences, with around 54% seen just once and approximately 10% held by the top ten. The sequencing input was blood. The chain couples TRBV5-8 to TRBJ2-1; 10 bases align to TRBD2. The source of this sequence is a male donor with severe acne vulgaris. Here the CDR3 reads CASSYGTSDHNEQFF. The CDR3 DNA sequence: TGTGCCAGCAGTTATGGGACTAGCGACCACAATGAGCAGTTCTTC.